Below, one T cell receptor beta chain is given with its context. The antigen is not known. This specimen belongs to a study of cytomegalovirus exposure and HLA in healthy donors. General study points: 150 to 200 TCR beta chains were listed as cytomegalovirus-associated. Later work associated 17,000 or so TCR beta sequences with HLA alleles at 0.05 false discovery rate. The presence/absence work took it that sequencing depth was about the same across donors. A later analysis showed TCR association rates differing by HLA locus, peaking at DRB1 and lowest at HLA-C.

The PCR employed 60 Vbeta primers together with 13 Jbeta primers. Data came from immunoSEQ multiplex PCR; TCRdb stores just in-frame clones and leaves some out. The table shows 80,000 to 100,000 clones, with 81% occurring only once. The length of the CDR3 is 15 residues. The V end was cut by 1 base, the J end by 3 bases, with 13 bases between. The germline CDR1 and CDR2 sequences are SGHTA and FQGNSA. The specimen was PBMCs. The TCR was taken from a man aged 40-49 years in good health and CMV-seropositive. The chain links TRBV7-2 to TRBJ2-7; D possibly corresponds to TRBD2 (6 bases). CDR3 in DNA: TGTGCCAGCAGCTTAGGGCCGGACTATTACTACGAGCAGTACTTC. Protein: CASSLGPDYYYEQYF.